The sequence of this TCR beta chain was determined in a study of neurological immune-mediated disorders. Preparation of the unsorted libraries drew on 2 million PBMCs stored at -80 C. In its sample, this clonotype was seen many times. In each sequencing run, over 180 million TCR-beta sequences were generated from 15-18 subjects. TCRdb passed the 5' RACE reads through MiXCR, listing each CDR3 protein once. The sample carries roughly 70,000 distinct CDR3 sequences, almost 4% recorded once. Germline V CDR1 and CDR2: SGDLS, YYNGEE. V lost 0 bases to trimming and J lost 5 bases; unmatched junction nucleotides: 7. This CDR3 has 16 residues.

The V gene is TRBV9, the J gene TRBJ2-3; TRBD2 aligns across 9 bases. The sequenced material came from PBMCs. The receptor was derived from a man younger than 40 with multiple sclerosis. CDR3 loop: CASSVEARGGQDTQYF. The DNA of the CDR3 is TGTGCCAGCAGCGTAGAGGCGCGGGGGGGCCAAGATACGCAGTATTTT.